This entry describes one TCR beta chain. RNA in amounts of 0.5 to 1 ug was reverse transcribed with random hexamers. Amplification of TCR beta CDR3 spanned 54 Vbeta and 13 Jbeta via immunoSEQ multiplex PCR. One entry per CDR3 protein results from TCRdb running MiXCR on the immunoSEQ multiplex PCR reads. Of about 210,000 distinct CDR3 sequences listed, 95% were seen once; the top ten hold 0.075% to 0.095%. This record belongs to a study of CD8 T cells in Susac syndrome. V dropped 6 bases and J dropped 2 bases, with 15 bases sitting between them. Germline-derived CDR1 and CDR2 are SNHLY and FYNNEI. The CDR3 runs to 15 residues. The sequenced target, TCR beta, came from blood CD8+ and CD4+ T cells. The multiple sclerosis controls, all treatment-naive patients, had relapsing-remitting disease that was stable or active. TEMRA cells were FACS-enriched, and CD8+ and CD4+ T cells were isolated negatively.

Sample: CD4+ T cells from PBMCs. The chain has TRBV2 and TRBJ2-3, with a tentative D call TRBD1 (5 bases). The clonotype was recovered from a human donor with multiple sclerosis. CDR3 nucleotides: TGTGCCAGCAGCTTATACAGACAGCACACAGATACGCAGTATTTT. This sequence encodes CASSLYRQHTDTQYF. Combining the CDR3 with reference TRBV2 and TRBJ2-3 gives the whole variable domain EPEVTQTPSHQVTQMGQEVILRCVPISNHLYFYWYRQILGQKVEFLVSFYNNEISEKSEIFDDQFSVERPDGSNFTLKIRSTKLEDSAMYFCASSLYRQHTDTQYFGPGTRLTVL.